These 21 T cell receptor beta chains came from one sample sequenced in a study of cytomegalovirus exposure and HLA in healthy donors. In the PCR, 60 Vbeta and 13 Jbeta primers were used. Data came from immunoSEQ multiplex PCR; TCRdb stores just in-frame clones and leaves some out. Altogether about 170,000 clones are present, around three quarters being singletons, with the ten largest covering 2% to 2.5%. Sequenced input: PBMCs. The source of these receptors is a woman aged 25 to 39 in good health and CMV-seropositive.

This chain connects TRBV7-2 to TRBJ2-3; 8 bases match TRBD2. V lost 5 bases and J lost 1; bases outside the gene matches: 8. Germline CDR1 SGHTA, CDR2 FQGNSA. CDR3 length equals 16 residues. CDR3: CASSITSGAGTDTQYF. The CDR3 DNA reads as TGTGCCAGCAGCATAACTAGCGGAGCAGGCACAGATACGCAGTATTTT.

This chain links TRBV6-5 with TRBJ2-1; a weak D match, TRBD2 (5 bases). Germline CDR1 MNHEY, CDR2 SVGAGI. The CDR3 is 16 amino acids. Trimming cost V 4 bases and J 5 bases, with 18 bases left between them. The CDR3 DNA follows: TGTGCCAGCAGTTCTCCGCGGGCAGCGACCGACAATGAGCAGTTCTTC. Its translation: CASSSPRAATDNEQFF.

The rearrangement uses TRBV11-2 and TRBJ2-1; 7 positions match TRBD1. Germline CDR1 and CDR2: SGHAT and FQNNGV. This CDR3 has 15 amino acids. V shed 5 bases, J shed 3 bases, and the junction held 7 bases outside the gene matches. CDR3 DNA: TGTGCCAGCAGCCCGACAGGGAGCGTCTACAATGAGCAGTTCTTC. Amino acid sequence: CASSPTGSVYNEQFF. Based on the CDR3 plus reference TRBV11-2 and TRBJ2-1, the full variable domain is EAGVAQSPRYKIIEKRQSVAFWCNPISGHATLYWYQQILGQGPKLLIQFQNNGVVDDSQLPKDRFSAERLKGVDSTLKIQPAKLEDSAVYLCASSPTGSVYNEQFFGPGTRLTVL.

This clone showed up just a few times. The V gene is TRBV5-1, the J gene TRBJ1-6, with D possibly TRBD1 on 5 matching bases. V lost 4 bases and J 6 bases, leaving 11 bases between the germline ends. The V gene's germline CDR1 is SGHRS and CDR2 YFSETQ. CDR3 size: 14 residues. The CDR3 sequence: CASSPGLTNSPLHF. The CDR3 DNA reads TGCGCCAGCAGCCCGGGACTGACTAATTCACCCCTCCACTTT.

This chain connects TRBV5-1 to TRBJ1-5; D perhaps matches TRBD1 (5 bases). Germline values: CDR1 SGHRS, CDR2 YFSETQ. V was shortened by 0 bases and J by 4 bases, with 11 bases between the two germline ends. The CDR3 totals 15 residues. The CDR3 DNA follows: TGCGCCAGCAGCTTGGGGGGCATTGTGAATCAGCCCCAGCATTTT. As protein: CASSLGGIVNQPQHF.

A remark on this clone: At one end the junction does not follow the germline gene, possibly because of a read error. The same CDR3 also results from other DNA sequences found in this sample. The rearrangement joins TRBV29-1 to TRBJ1-2; TRBD1 might be the D (5 bases). The CDR3 runs 12 residues. Germline CDR1 reads SQVTM; CDR2 reads ANQGSEA. For the CDR3, the DNA is TGCAGCGCCGTCCGGGGGGACTACGGCTACACCTTC. Its protein is CSAVRGDYGYTF.

This chain uses TRBV27 with TRBJ2-1, with 8 bases aligning to TRBD1. After removal of 11 bases from V and 8 bases from J, the junction contained 14 bases not matched to a gene. Germline CDR1 MNHEY, CDR2 SMNVEV (reference sequence). This CDR3 contains 14 residues. The CDR3 region has the DNA TGTGCCTCATGGGGCTCAGGGGGCCGGGATGAGCAGTTCTTC. Translating gives CASWGSGGRDEQFF.

Here the CDR3 reads CACITRDRGVHEAFF. As DNA, the CDR3 is TGTGCCTGTATAACCCGGGACAGGGGAGTACATGAAGCTTTCTTT. The chain is built from TRBV30 and TRBJ1-1, with 10 bases fitting TRBD1. This CDR3 has 15 residues. Germline CDR1 and CDR2: GTSNPN and SVGIG (reference sequence). Germline trimming cut 6 bases from V and 7 bases from J; bases unmatched to any gene: 14.

The CDR3 DNA reads TGCGCCAGCAGTACAGGGGGGTACCAAGAGACCCAGTACTTC. It encodes CASSTGGYQETQYF. The genes are TRBV5-1 and TRBJ2-5; 8 bases map to TRBD1. Germline CDR1 reads SGHRS; CDR2 reads YFSETQ. This CDR3 contains 14 residues. V was clipped by 5 bases and J by 0 bases; unmatched bases: 3. Looking up the rest from reference TRBV5-1 and TRBJ2-5 gives the full variable domain: KAGVTQTPRYLIKTRGQQVTLSCSPISGHRSVSWYQQTPGQGLQFLFEYFSETQRNKGNFPGRFSGRQFSNSRSEMNVSTLELGDSALYLCASSTGGYQETQYFGPGTRLLVL.

The chain links TRBV30 to TRBJ1-4; D possibly corresponds to TRBD1 (5 bases). V was clipped by 3 bases and J by 2 bases, with 7 bases between them. CDR1 is GTSNPN, CDR2 SVGIG, per germline (reference sequence). This CDR3 has 13 residues. The CDR3 DNA reads TGTGCCTGGAGCGGGGGGACTAATGAAAAACTGTTTTTT. It specifies CAWSGGTNEKLFF.

CDR3 coding DNA: TGCGCCAGCAGCTTGTCGGGAGGAAAGTACCAAGAGACCCAGTACTTC. Its protein is CASSLSGGKYQETQYF. This chain links TRBV5-1 with TRBJ2-5; 7 bases fit TRBD2. V shed 1 base, J shed 0 bases, and the junction held 6 bases outside the gene matches. The CDR3 consists of 16 residues. CDR1 and CDR2 (germline): SGHRS, YFSETQ. The variable domain in full, completed from reference TRBV5-1 and TRBJ2-5, reads KAGVTQTPRYLIKTRGQQVTLSCSPISGHRSVSWYQQTPGQGLQFLFEYFSETQRNKGNFPGRFSGRQFSNSRSEMNVSTLELGDSALYLCASSLSGGKYQETQYFGPGTRLLVL.

The J gene is TRBJ1-1, the V gene TRBV19, with TRBD1 matching over 8 bases. Germline V lookup: CDR1 LNHDA, CDR2 SQIVND (reference sequence). This CDR3 has 13 residues. The J segment lost 4 bases and the V segment lost 7 bases, leaving 5 bases of the junction unmatched. The CDR3 reads CASTLQGGTEAFF. The CDR3 region has the DNA TGTGCCAGTACCTTACAGGGGGGCACTGAAGCTTTCTTT.

The rearrangement joins TRBV2 to TRBJ1-2; TRBD1 matches 8 bases. V gave up 6 bases and J gave up 8 bases; unmatched junction bases: 8. Per the germline V gene, CDR1 is SNHLY and CDR2 is FYNNEI. This CDR3 is 13 amino acids long. The chain's CDR3 is CASRGQGRGGYTF. CDR3 bases: TGTGCCAGCAGAGGACAGGGTAGGGGAGGCTACACCTTC.

This sequence joins TRBV27 and TRBJ2-7, with 15 bases that match TRBD2. Trimming removed 6 bases from V and 1 base from J; junction bases left unmatched: 7. Germline V gene sequence: CDR1 MNHEY, CDR2 SMNVEV (reference sequence). The CDR3 runs to 17 residues. In nucleotides, the CDR3 is TGTGCCAGCAGGCGTCCGGGACTAGCGGGGGGTTCCTACGAGCAGTACTTC. Translation gives CASRRPGLAGGSYEQYF.

This chain joins TRBV4-1 and TRBJ1-5; tentatively, D is TRBD1 (5 bases). V lost 1 base to trimming and J lost 3 bases, with 7 bases between them. Germline CDR1 and CDR2: MGHRA and YSYEKL. This CDR3 comprises 14 residues. The CDR3 region has the DNA TGCGCCAGCAGCCAAGGACAGATCAATCAGCCCCAGCATTTT. Translation gives CASSQGQINQPQHF.

The CDR3, as DNA: TGTGCCAGTAGTTTTCTTCCGACCGGGACTGCGATATACAATGAGCAGTTCTTC. Its translation: CASSFLPTGTAIYNEQFF. The rearrangement uses TRBV19 and TRBJ2-1, with TRBD2 as a possible D gene (6 bases). V lost 5 bases and J lost 4, with 24 bases in between. The CDR3 spans 18 residues. The germline gives CDR1 LNHDA, CDR2 SQIVND (reference sequence).

The chain combines TRBV28 with TRBJ2-7, with 9 bases aligning to TRBD1. Trimming removed 2 bases from V and 5 bases from J; junction bases left unmatched: 7. This CDR3 has 15 residues. The germline V gene has CDR1 MDHEN and CDR2 SYDVKM. CDR3 region: CASSLRGQGKNEQYF. CDR3 coding DNA: TGTGCCAGCAGTTTACGGGGACAGGGAAAAAACGAGCAGTACTTC.

The V call is TRBV7-2, the J call TRBJ1-5; D not resolved. The CDR3 consists of 15 residues. CDR1 is SGHTA, CDR2 FQGNSA, per germline. V lost 1 base and J lost 4, with 11 bases in between. Here the CDR3 reads CASSLGPGLNQPQHF. CDR3 in DNA: TGTGCCAGCAGCTTAGGTCCAGGACTTAATCAGCCCCAGCATTTT. The complete variable domain, with remaining parts taken from reference TRBV7-2 and TRBJ1-5, reads GAGVSQSPSNKVTEKGKDVELRCDPISGHTALYWYRQSLGQGLEFLIYFQGNSAPDKSGLPSDRFSAERTGGSVSTLTIQRTQQEDSAVYLCASSLGPGLNQPQHFGDGTRLSIL.

This rearrangement joins TRBV2 to TRBJ1-1; 7 nucleotides align to TRBD1. Germline V gives CDR1 SNHLY, CDR2 FYNNEI. CDR3 length: 15 residues. The ends lost 1 base at V and 4 bases at J; junction bases unmatched: 6. CDR3 sequence: CASSEDRGGSTEAFF. The CDR3 nucleotides are TGTGCCAGCAGTGAAGACAGGGGAGGCTCCACTGAAGCTTTCTTT.

The chain joins TRBV10-1 to TRBJ1-1; TRBD1 is a possible D gene (6 bases). This CDR3 region has 15 residues. Looked up from germline, CDR1 is WNHNN and CDR2 is SYGVQD (reference sequence). V gave up 0 bases and J gave up 3 bases, with 11 bases separating them. The CDR3 spells CASSESRGLDTEAFF. The CDR3 DNA is TGCGCCAGCAGTGAGTCGAGGGGGTTGGACACTGAAGCTTTCTTT.

This clone has just a few counts. The chain carries TRBV30 and TRBJ1-2; TRBD1 is a possible D gene (5 bases). The length of the CDR3 is 13 residues. V was shortened by 2 bases and J by 2 bases, with 9 bases between the two germline ends. Per the germline V gene, CDR1 is GTSNPN and CDR2 is SVGIG (reference sequence). The CDR3 DNA is TGTGCCTGGAGTTGGACACAAAACTATGGCTACACCTTC. It codes for CAWSWTQNYGYTF. The full variable domain, with the rest looked up from reference TRBV30 and TRBJ1-2, is SQTIHQWPATLVQPVGSPLSLECTVEGTSNPNLYWYRQAAGRGLQLLFYSVGIGQISSEVPQNLSASRPQDRQFILSSKKLLLSDSGFYLCAWSWTQNYGYTFGSGTRLTVV.